This TCR beta chain was observed in a study of cytomegalovirus exposure and HLA in healthy donors. Regarding the study as a whole: HLA allele associations emerged for under 20,000 TCR beta sequences in a later analysis, at 0.05 false discovery rate.

It was with 60 Vbeta and 13 Jbeta primers that the PCR ran. The table came from immunoSEQ multiplex PCR; TCRdb's copy has only in-frame clones and leaves some out. This table holds over 130,000 clones, approximately 80% found once. V dropped 0 bases and J dropped 4 bases, with 12 bases sitting between them. Germline loops: CDR1 LGHNA, CDR2 YSLEER. The CDR3 is 15 residues long. Regarding this clone: No antigen is known for it.

The sequenced sample was PBMCs. The TCR was taken from a male donor in good health and CMV-seronegative. This chain links TRBV4-3 with TRBJ1-2, with D possibly being TRBD1 (5 bases). CDR3 DNA sequence: TGCGCCAGCAGCCAAGAGGATGGGGGGGGCTATGGCTACACCTTC. Amino acid sequence: CASSQEDGGGYGYTF.